This T cell receptor beta chain was documented in a study of shared clonotypes between healthy human individuals. The ends lost 6 bases at V and 2 bases at J; junction bases unmatched: 7. This CDR3 has 14 residues. Germline V gives CDR1 MDHEN, CDR2 SYDVKM. Study-wide results and caveats: Relative to memory subsets, naive subsets generally showed larger estimated richness.

Each cell subset's genomic DNA was divided evenly among several immunoSEQ plates. In the original analysis: Filtering of immunoSEQ junctional sequences could not match full-length read filtering. Repertoires were generated with immunoSEQ multiplex PCR, while TCRdb's copy carries only in-frame clones and drops some. V, J and clone size reflect that table, while D and trimming were determined from the DNA. The sample gives about 2.3 million clones, over 90% of which show up once; around 0.4% is in the top ten. Recent acute infections and vaccinations were absent in the healthy HIV-negative adult donors. Concerning this clone: Its antigen is not known.

The specimen was naive CD4+ T cells from PBMCs. Subset here: CD45RA+ positively selected. This chain joins TRBV28 and TRBJ2-7, with 7 bases identical to TRBD2. The TCR comes from a man in his late teens or twenties in good health. Some clones in this sample may be carry-over from other donors' samples. CDR3 amino acids: CASRGGTATYEQYF. The DNA of the CDR3 is TGTGCCAGCAGGGGGGGGACGGCCACCTACGAGCAGTACTTC.